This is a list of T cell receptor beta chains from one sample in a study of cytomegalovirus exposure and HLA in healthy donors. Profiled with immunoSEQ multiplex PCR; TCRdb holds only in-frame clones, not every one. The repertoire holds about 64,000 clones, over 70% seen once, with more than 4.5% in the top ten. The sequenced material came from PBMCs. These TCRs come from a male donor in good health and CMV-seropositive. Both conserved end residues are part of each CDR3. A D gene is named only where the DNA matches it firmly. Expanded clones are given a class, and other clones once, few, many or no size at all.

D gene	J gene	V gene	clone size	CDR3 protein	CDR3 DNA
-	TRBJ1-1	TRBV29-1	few	CSVPGTWANTEAFF	TGCAGCGTTCCCGGGACATGGGCGAACACTGAAGCTTTCTTT
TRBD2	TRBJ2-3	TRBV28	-	CASSSQTSGGSSSTDTQYF	TGTGCCAGCAGTTCCCAGACTAGCGGGGGGTCCTCTAGCACAGATACGCAGTATTTT
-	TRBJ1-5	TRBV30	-	CAWSVERGTADRQPQHF	TGTGCCTGGAGTGTTGAAAGGGGTACGGCGGACCGTCAGCCCCAGCATTTT
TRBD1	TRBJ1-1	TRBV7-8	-	CASSLRTGATRGTEAFF	TGTGCCAGCAGCTTACGGACAGGGGCCACTCGAGGCACTGAAGCTTTCTTT
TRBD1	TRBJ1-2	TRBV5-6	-	CASSFYQTGNAFGGYTF	TGTGCCAGCAGCTTCTATCAGACAGGGAATGCGTTCGGGGGCTACACCTTC
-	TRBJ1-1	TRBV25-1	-	CASAGGYTEAFF	TGTGCCAGTGCGGGGGGCTACACTGAAGCTTTCTTT
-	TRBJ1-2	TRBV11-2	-	CASSLTGGYTF	TGTGCCAGCAGCCTAACAGGGGGCTACACCTTC
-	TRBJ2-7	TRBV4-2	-	CASSPRDTSYEQYF	TGTGCCAGCAGCCCCCGGGACACCTCCTACGAGCAGTACTTC
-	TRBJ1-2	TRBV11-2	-	CASSLVQIYGYTF	TGTGCCAGCAGCTTAGTACAGATCTATGGCTACACCTTC
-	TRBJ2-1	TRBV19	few	CASSTVLSYNEQFF	TGTGCCAGTAGTACGGTCCTCTCCTACAATGAGCAGTTCTTC
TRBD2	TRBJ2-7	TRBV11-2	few	CASSPPPSGGYEQYF	TGTGCCAGCAGCCCCCCTCCGAGCGGGGGTTACGAGCAGTACTTC
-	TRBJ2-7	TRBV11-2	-	CASSLGQRAVAAYEQYF	TGTGCCAGCAGCTTGGGCCAGAGGGCCGTGGCGGCCTACGAGCAGTACTTC
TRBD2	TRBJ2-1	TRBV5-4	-	CASSPWTSGGAHNEQFF	TGTGCCAGCAGCCCATGGACTAGCGGGGGGGCGCACAATGAGCAGTTCTTC
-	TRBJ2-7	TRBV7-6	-	CASSSGQPYEQYF	TGTGCCAGCAGCTCCGGACAGCCCTACGAGCAGTACTTC
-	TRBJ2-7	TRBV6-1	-	CASAAREFYEQYF	TGTGCCAGCGCAGCCAGGGAATTCTACGAGCAGTACTTC
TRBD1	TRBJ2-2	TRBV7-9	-	CASSDDRGRVTGELFF	TGTGCCAGCAGCGACGACAGGGGGCGAGTCACCGGGGAGCTGTTTTTT
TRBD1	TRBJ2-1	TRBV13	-	CASSPGTGGFNEQFF	TGTGCCAGCAGCCCCGGGACAGGCGGGTTCAATGAGCAGTTCTTC
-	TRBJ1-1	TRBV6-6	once	CASRTEFMNTEAFF	TGTGCCAGCAGGACAGAATTCATGAACACTGAAGCTTTCTTT